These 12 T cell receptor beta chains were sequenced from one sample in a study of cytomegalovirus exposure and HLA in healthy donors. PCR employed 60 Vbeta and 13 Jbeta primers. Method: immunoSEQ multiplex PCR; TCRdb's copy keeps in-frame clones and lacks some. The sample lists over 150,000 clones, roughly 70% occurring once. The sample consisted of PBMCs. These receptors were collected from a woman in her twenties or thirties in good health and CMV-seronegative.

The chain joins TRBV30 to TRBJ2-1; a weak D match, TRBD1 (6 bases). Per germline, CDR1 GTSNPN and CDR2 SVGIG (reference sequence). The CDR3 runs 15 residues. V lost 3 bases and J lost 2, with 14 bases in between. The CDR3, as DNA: TGTGCCTGGAGCCTCCTCAGGGGCCCCTACAATGAGCAGTTCTTC. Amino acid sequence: CAWSLLRGPYNEQFF.

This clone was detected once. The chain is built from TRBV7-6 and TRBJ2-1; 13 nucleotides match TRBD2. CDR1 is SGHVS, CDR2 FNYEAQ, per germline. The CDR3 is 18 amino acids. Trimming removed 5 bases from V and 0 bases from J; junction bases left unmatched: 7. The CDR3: CASSPGTSGVSSYNEQFF. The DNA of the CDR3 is TGTGCCAGCAGCCCAGGGACTAGCGGGGTGAGCTCCTACAATGAGCAGTTCTTC.

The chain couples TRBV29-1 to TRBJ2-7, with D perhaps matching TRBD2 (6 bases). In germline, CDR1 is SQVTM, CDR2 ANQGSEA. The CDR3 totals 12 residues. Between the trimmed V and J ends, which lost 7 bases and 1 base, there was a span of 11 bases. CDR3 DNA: TGCAGCGCTATAGCGGATTCCTACGAGCAGTACTTC. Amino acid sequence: CSAIADSYEQYF.

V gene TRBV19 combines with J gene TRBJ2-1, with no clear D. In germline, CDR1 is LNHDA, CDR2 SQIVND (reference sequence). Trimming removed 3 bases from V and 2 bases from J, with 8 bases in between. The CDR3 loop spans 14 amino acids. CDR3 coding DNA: TGTGCCAGTAGTATCGAGGTACCCTACAATGAGCAGTTCTTC. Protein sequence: CASSIEVPYNEQFF. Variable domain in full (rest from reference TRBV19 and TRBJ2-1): DGGITQSPKYLFRKEGQNVTLSCEQNLNHDAMYWYRQDPGQGLRLIYYSQIVNDFQKGDIAEGYSVSREKKESFPLTVTSAQKNPTAFYLCASSIEVPYNEQFFGPGTRLTVL.

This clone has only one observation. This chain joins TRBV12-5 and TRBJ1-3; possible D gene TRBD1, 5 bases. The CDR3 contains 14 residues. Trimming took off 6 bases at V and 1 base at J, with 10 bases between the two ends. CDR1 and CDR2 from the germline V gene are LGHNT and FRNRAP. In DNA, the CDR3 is TGTGCTAGTGGCATGACAGAGTCTGGAAACACCATATATTTT. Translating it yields CASGMTESGNTIYF. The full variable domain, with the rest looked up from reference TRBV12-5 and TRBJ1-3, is DARVTQTPRHKVTEMGQEVTMRCQPILGHNTVFWYRQTMMQGLELLAYFRNRAPLDDSGMPKDRFSAEMPDATLATLKIQPSEPRDSAVYFCASGMTESGNTIYFGEGSWLTVV.

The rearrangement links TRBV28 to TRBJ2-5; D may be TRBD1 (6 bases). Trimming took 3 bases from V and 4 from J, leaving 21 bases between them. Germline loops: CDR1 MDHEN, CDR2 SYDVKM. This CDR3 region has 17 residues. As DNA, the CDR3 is TGTGCCAGCAGTTTCCTGGTTTACAGGGTTGAGGGAGAGACCCAGTACTTC. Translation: CASSFLVYRVEGETQYF.

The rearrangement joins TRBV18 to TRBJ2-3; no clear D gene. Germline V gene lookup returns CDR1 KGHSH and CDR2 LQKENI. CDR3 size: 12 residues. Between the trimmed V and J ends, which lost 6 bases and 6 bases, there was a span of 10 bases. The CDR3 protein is CASSAVGDTQYF. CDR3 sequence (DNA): TGTGCCAGCTCCGCGGTCGGGGATACGCAGTATTTT.

CDR3 region: CASSHDRETQYF. For the CDR3, the DNA is TGTGCCAGCAGTCATGACAGAGAGACCCAGTACTTC. The chain uses TRBV11-3 and TRBJ2-5, with D possibly matching TRBD1 (5 bases). Germline V gives CDR1 SGHNT, CDR2 YENEEA. CDR3 size: 12 residues. V shed 6 bases and J shed 4 bases, with 9 bases lying between them.

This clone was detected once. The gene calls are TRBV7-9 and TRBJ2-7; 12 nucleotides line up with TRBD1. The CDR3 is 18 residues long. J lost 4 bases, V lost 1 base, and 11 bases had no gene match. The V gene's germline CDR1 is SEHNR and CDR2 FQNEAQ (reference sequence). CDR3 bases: TGTGCCAGCAGCTTAGAAGGAGGGGGACAGGGGGCCTTGTACGAGCAGTACTTC. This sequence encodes CASSLEGGGQGALYEQYF.

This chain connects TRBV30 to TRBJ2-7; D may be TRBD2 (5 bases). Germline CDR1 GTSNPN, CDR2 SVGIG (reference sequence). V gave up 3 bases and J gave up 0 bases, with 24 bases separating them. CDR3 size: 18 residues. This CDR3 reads CAWRRVRPWEVNSYEQYF. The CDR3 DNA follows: TGTGCCTGGAGGCGGGTGAGACCATGGGAAGTGAACTCCTACGAGCAGTACTTC.

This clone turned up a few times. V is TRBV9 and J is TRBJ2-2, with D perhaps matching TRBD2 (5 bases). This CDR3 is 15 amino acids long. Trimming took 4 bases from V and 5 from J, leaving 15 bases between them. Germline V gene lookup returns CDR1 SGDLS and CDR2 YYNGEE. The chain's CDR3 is CASSPRGSETGELFF. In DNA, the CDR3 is TGTGCCAGCAGCCCCCGGGGAAGTGAGACCGGGGAGCTGTTTTTT.

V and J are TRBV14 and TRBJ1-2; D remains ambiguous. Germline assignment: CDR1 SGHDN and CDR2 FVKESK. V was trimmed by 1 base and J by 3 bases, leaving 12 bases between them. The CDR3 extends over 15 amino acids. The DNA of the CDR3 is TGTGCCAGCAGCCAAGTAACAGAACCAGACTATGGCTACACCTTC. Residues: CASSQVTEPDYGYTF.